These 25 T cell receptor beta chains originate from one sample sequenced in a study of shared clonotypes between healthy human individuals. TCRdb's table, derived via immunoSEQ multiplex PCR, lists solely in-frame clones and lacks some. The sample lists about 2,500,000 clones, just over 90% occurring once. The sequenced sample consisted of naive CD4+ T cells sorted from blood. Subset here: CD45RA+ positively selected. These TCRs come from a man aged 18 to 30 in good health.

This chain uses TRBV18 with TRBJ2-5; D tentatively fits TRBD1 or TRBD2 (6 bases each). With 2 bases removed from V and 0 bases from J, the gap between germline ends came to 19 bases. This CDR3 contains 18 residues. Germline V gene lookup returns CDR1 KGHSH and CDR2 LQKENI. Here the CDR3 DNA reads TGTGCCAGCTCACCAATATCAGGGGTGAGCGGGTACCAAGAGACCCAGTACTTC. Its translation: CASSPISGVSGYQETQYF. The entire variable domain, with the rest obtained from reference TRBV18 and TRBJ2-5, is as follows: NAGVMQNPRHLVRRRGQEARLRCSPMKGHSHVYWYRQLPEEGLKFMVYLQKENIIDESGMPKERFSAEFPKEGPSILRIQQVVRGDSAAYFCASSPISGVSGYQETQYFGPGTRLLVL.

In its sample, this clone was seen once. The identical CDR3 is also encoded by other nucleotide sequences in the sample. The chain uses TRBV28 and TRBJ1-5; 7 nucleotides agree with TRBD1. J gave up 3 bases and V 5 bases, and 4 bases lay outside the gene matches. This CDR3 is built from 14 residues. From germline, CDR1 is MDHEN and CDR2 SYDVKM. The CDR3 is CASSPGTVNQPQHF. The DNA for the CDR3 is TGTGCCAGCAGTCCGGGGACAGTCAATCAGCCCCAGCATTTT. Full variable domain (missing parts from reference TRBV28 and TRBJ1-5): DVKVTQSSRYLVKRTGEKVFLECVQDMDHENMFWYRQDPGLGLRLIYFSYDVKMKEKGDIPEGYSVSREKKERFSLILESASTNQTSMYLCASSPGTVNQPQHFGDGTRLSIL.

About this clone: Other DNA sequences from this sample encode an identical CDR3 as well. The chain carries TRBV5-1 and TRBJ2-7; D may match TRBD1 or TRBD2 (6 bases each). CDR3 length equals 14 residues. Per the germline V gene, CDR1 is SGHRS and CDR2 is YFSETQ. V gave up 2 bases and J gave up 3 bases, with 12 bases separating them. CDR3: CASSLRGLFYEQYF. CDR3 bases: TGCGCCAGCAGCTTACGGGGGCTTTTCTACGAGCAGTACTTC.

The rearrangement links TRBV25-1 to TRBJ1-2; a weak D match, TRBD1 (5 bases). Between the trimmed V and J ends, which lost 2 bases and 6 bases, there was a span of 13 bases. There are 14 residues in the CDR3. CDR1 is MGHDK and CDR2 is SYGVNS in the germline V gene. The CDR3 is CASSETIQGDGYTF. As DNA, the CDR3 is TGTGCCAGCAGTGAAACAATCCAGGGTGATGGCTACACCTTC.

CDR3 region: CAWSRPENTEAFF. The CDR3 DNA reads as TGTGCCTGGAGCCGTCCCGAGAACACTGAAGCTTTCTTT. The rearrangement uses TRBV30 and TRBJ1-1; D is unclear. The V end was cut by 3 bases, the J end by 1 base, with 9 bases between. CDR1 and CDR2 from the germline V gene are GTSNPN and SVGIG (reference sequence). The CDR3 is made up of 13 amino acids.

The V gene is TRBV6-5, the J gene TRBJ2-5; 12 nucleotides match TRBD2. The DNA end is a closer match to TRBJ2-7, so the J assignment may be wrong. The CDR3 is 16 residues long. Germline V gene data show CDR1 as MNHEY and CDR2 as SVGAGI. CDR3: CASSYSGLAGNYEQYF. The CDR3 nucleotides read TGTGCCAGCAGTTACTCTGGACTAGCGGGGAACTACGAGCAGTACTTC.

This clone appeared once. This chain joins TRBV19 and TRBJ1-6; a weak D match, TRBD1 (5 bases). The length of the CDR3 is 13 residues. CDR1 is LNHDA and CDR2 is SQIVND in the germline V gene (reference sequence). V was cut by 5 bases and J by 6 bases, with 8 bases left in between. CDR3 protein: CASSPGLNSPLHF. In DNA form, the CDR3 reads TGTGCCAGTAGTCCGGGACTTAATTCACCCCTCCACTTT.

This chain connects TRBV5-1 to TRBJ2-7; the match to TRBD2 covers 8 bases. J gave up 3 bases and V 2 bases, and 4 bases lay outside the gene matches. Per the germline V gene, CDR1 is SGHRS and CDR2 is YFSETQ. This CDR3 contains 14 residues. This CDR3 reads CASSFSGTIYEQYF. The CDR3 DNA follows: TGCGCCAGCAGCTTTAGCGGGACTATCTACGAGCAGTACTTC. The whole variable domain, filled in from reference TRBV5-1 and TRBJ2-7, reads KAGVTQTPRYLIKTRGQQVTLSCSPISGHRSVSWYQQTPGQGLQFLFEYFSETQRNKGNFPGRFSGRQFSNSRSEMNVSTLELGDSALYLCASSFSGTIYEQYFGPGTRLTVT.

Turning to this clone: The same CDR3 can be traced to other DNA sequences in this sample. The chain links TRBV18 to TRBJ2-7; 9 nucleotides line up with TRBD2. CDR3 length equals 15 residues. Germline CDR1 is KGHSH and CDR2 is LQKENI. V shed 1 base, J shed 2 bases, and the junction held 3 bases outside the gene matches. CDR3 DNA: TGTGCCAGCTCACCACTAGCGGGAGTTGCCTACGAGCAGTACTTC. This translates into CASSPLAGVAYEQYF.

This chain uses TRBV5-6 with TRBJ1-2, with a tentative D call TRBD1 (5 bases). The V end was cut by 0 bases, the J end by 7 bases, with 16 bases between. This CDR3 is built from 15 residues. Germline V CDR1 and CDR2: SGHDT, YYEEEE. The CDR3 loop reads CASSLGGSSGIGYTF. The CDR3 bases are TGTGCCAGCAGCTTGGGAGGGTCGTCAGGGATTGGCTACACCTTC.

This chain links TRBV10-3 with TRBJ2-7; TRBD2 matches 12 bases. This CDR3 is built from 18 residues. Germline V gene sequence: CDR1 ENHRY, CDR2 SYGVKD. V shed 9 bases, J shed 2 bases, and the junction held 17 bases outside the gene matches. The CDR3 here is CAIQEKLAGGLLTYEQYF. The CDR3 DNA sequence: TGTGCCATTCAAGAGAAACTAGCGGGGGGCCTCTTAACCTACGAGCAGTACTTC.

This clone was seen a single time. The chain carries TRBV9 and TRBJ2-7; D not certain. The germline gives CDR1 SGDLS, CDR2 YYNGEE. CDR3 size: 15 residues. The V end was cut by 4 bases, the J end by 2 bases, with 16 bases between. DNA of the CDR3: TGTGCCAGCAGCCCTCGGATGGGGTTAACCTACGAGCAGTACTTC. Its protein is CASSPRMGLTYEQYF.

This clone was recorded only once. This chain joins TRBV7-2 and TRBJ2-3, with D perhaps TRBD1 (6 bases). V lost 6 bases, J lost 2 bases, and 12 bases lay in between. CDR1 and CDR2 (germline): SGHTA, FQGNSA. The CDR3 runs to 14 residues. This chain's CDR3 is CASSRQGFTDTQYF. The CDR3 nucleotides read TGTGCCAGCAGTCGGCAGGGGTTCACAGATACGCAGTATTTT.

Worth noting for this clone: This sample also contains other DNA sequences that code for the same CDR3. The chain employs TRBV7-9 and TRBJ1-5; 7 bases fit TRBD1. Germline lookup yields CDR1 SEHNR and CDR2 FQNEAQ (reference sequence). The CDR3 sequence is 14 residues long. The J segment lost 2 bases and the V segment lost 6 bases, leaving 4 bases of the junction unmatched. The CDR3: CASSSGGGNQPQHF. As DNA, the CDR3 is TGTGCCAGCAGTTCAGGGGGAGGCAATCAGCCCCAGCATTTT.

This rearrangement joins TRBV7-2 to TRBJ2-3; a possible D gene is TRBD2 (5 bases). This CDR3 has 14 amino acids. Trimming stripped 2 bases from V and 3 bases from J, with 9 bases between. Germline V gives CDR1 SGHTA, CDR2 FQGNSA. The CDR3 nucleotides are TGTGCCAGCAGCTTAACGAGGGTGACAGATACGCAGTATTTT. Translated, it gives CASSLTRVTDTQYF.

The CDR3 nucleotides read TGTGCCAGCAGTCCCAGGTCGGCCTACGAGCAGTACTTC. Protein: CASSPRSAYEQYF. The chain couples TRBV2 to TRBJ2-7, with unresolved D. V lost 5 bases and J lost 2, with 10 bases in between. The germline gives CDR1 SNHLY, CDR2 FYNNEI. The CDR3 has 13 residues.

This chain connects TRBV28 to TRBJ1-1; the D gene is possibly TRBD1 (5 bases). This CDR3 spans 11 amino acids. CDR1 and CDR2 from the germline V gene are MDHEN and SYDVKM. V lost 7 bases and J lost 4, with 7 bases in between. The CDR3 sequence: CASNGATEAFF. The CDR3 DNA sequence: TGTGCCAGCAACGGGGCCACTGAAGCTTTCTTT.

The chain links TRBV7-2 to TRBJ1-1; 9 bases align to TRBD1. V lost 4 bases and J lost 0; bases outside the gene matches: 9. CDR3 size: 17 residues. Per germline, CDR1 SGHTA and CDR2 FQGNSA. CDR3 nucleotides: TGTGCCAGCAGCTGGGGGACAGGGTATACGGTGAACACTGAAGCTTTCTTT. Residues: CASSWGTGYTVNTEAFF.

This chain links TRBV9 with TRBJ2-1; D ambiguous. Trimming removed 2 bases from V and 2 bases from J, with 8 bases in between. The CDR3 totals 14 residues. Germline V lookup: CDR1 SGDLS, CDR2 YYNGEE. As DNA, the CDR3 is TGTGCCAGCAGCGTCGAGGATACCTACAATGAGCAGTTCTTC. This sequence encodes CASSVEDTYNEQFF.

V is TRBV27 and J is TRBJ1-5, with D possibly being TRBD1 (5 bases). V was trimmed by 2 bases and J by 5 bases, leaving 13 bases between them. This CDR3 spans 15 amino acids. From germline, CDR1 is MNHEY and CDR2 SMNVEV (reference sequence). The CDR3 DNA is TGTGCCAGCAGTTTAGAAGGGGCCGGCTATCAGCCCCAGCATTTT. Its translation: CASSLEGAGYQPQHF.

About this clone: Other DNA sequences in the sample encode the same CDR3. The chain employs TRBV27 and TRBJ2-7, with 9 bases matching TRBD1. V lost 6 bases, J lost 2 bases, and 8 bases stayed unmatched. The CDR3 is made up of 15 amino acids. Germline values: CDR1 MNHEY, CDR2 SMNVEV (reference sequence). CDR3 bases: TGTGCCAGCAGATTGAGCGGACAGGGGCCCTACGAGCAGTACTTC. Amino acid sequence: CASRLSGQGPYEQYF.

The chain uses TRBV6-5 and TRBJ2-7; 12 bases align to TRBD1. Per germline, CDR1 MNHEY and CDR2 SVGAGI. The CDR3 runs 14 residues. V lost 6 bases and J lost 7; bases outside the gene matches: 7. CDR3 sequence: CASRSGQGAGEQYF. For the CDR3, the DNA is TGTGCCAGCAGGTCGGGACAGGGGGCGGGGGAGCAGTACTTC.

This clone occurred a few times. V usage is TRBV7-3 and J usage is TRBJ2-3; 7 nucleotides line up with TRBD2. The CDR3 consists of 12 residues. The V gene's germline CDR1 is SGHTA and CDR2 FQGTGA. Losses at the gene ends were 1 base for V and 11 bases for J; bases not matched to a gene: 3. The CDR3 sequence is CASSLRGGEQYF. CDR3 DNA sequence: TGTGCCAGCAGCTTAAGGGGAGGGGAGCAGTATTTT.

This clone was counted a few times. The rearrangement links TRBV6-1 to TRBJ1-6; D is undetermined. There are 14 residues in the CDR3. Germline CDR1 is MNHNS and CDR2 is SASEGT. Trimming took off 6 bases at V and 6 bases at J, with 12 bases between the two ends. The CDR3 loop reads CASSLTGVNSPLHF. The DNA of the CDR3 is TGTGCCAGCAGCCTGACCGGAGTTAATTCACCCCTCCACTTT.

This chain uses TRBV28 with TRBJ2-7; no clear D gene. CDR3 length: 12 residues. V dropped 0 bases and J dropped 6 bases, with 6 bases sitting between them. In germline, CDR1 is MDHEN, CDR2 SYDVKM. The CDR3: CASSLWSGEQYF. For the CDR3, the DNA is TGTGCCAGCAGTTTATGGTCGGGCGAGCAGTACTTC.